The clone carrying this T cell receptor (beta chain) was counted only a few times. Antigen specificity is unknown. CDR1 is SGHTA and CDR2 is FQGTGA in the germline V gene. CDR3 length: 15 residues. Trimming removed 5 bases at V and 2 bases at J, with 13 bases between. Every participating donor contributed roughly 9.6 milliliters of peripheral blood through a draw. This sample was taken from a study of blood T cells in healthy people across ages. The study, taken as a whole, reports: The fall in TCR beta diversity per million T cells was roughly linear with age. Strong correlation was found linking TCR beta diversity to naive T cell percentage.

The second PCR ran about 6 to 12 cycles with a sample-barcoded 5' primer and J-beta primers. TCRdb reprocessed the 5' RACE reads with MiXCR, giving one entry per CDR3 protein. The data show 700,000 or so distinct CDR3 sequences, 20% to 25% seen once. The sequence came from a man between 65 and 85 years old in good health. This chain connects TRBV7-3 to TRBJ2-1, with D tentatively TRBD1 (6 bases). Sequenced: blood. In DNA form, the CDR3 reads TGTGCCAGCAGCAACCCAGGGGTACCCTACAATGAGCAGTTCTTC. As protein: CASSNPGVPYNEQFF.